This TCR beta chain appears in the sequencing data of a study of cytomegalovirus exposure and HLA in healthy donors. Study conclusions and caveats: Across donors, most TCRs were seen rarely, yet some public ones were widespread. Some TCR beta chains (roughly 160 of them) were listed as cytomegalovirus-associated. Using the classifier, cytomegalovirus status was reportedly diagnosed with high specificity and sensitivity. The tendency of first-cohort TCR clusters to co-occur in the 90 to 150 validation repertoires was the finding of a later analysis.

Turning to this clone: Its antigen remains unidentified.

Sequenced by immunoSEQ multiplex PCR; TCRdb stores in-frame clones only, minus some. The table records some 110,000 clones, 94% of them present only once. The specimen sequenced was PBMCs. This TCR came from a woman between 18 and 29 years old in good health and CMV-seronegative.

DNA of the CDR3: TGCGCCAGCAGCTTGAGCCAGTTCGACAAGAACACTGAAGCTTTCTTT. This translates into CASSLSQFDKNTEAFF. The chain links TRBV5-1 to TRBJ1-1; D is unresolved. Germline values: CDR1 SGHRS, CDR2 YFSETQ. The CDR3 sequence is 16 residues long. V lost 1 base and J 1 base, leaving 14 bases between the germline ends.